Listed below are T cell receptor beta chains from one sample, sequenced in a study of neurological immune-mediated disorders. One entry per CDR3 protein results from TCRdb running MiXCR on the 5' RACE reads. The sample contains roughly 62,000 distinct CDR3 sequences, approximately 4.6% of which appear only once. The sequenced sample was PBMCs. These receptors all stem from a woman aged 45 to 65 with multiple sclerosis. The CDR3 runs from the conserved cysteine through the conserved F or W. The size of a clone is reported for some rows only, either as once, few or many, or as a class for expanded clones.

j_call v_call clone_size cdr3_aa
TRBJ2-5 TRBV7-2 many CASSFLTGGQETQYF
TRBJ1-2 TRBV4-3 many CASSPMGQEIGYTF
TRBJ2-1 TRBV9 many CASSVAGTSGYNEQFF
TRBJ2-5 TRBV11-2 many CASSPSGRGETQYF
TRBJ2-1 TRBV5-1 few CASSFDRAIYNEQFF
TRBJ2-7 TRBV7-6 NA CASSPLPGPAYEQYF
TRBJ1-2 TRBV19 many CASSIMAGAYGYTF
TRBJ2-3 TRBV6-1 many CASSERTSGRSTDTQYF
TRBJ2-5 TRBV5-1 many CASSLQETQYF
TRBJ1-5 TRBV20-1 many CSARGIVSNQPQHF
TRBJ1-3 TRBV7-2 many CASSLRQGYDTIYF
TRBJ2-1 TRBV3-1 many CASSQEAPSLAGGNEQFF
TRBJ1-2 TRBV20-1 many CSARDPGRGDYGYTF
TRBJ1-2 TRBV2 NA CASSEAQGYGYTF
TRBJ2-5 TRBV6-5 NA CASSYSILGHQETQYF
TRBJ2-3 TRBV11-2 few CASSFRPDATDTQYF
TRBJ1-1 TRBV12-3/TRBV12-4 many CASSYGGNTEAFF
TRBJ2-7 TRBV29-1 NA CSVVGDGEEQYF
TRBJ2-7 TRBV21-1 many CASSKRGDRRHYEQYF
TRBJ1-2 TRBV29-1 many CSAALNTNYGYTF
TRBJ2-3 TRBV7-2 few CASSSQLAGGLDTQYF
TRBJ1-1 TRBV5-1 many CASSRAGEMNTEAFF
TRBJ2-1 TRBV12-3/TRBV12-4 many CASSPYTGPPEEQFF
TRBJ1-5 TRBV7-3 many CASSFPQHF
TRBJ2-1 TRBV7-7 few CASSLGGGSYNEQFF
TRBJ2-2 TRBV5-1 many CASTSDRVGTGELFF
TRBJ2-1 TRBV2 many CASLSLGYNEQFF
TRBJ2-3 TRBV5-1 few CASSHRGPVEFLADTQYF
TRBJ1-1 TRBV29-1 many CSAGTGATFF
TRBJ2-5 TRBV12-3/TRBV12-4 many CASSFGGQWETQYF
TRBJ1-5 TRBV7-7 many CASSLVSGLKDQPQNF
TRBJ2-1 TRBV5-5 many CASLETGGLNEQFF
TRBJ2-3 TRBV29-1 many CSVEHSTDTQYF
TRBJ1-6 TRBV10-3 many CAIKTEDSPLHF
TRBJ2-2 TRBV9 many CASSAQGGTGELFF
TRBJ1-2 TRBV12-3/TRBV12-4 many CASSLSRGYTF
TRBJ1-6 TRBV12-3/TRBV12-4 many CASRPGTVNSPLHF
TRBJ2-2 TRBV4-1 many CASSQAVGQVNTGELFF
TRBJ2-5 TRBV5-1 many CASSLSAAQQETQYF
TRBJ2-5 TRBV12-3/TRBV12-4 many CASSSEAVPQETQYF